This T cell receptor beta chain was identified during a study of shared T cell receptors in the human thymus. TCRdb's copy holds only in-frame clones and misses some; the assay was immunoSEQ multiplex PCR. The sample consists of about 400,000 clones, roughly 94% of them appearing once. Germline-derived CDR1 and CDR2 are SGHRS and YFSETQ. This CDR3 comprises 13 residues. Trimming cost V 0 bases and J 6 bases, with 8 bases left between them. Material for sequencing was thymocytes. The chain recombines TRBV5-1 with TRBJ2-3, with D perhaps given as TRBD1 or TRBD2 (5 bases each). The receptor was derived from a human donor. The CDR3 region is CASSLGGADTQYF. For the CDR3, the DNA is TGCGCCAGCAGCTTGGGAGGGGCGGATACGCAGTATTTT.